Listed below are T cell receptor beta chains from one sample, sequenced in a study of T cell responses to AZD1222 COVID-19 vaccine. Sequencing was performed with immunoSEQ multiplex PCR; in TCRdb, only in-frame clones are kept and a portion is missing. The profile shows about 46,000 clones, around nine tenths of them singletons. Sequencing was performed on peripheral blood, taken 28 days after the second AZD1222 dose. These receptors were obtained from an adult who received the AZD1222 COVID-19 vaccine. The CDR3 runs from the conserved cysteine through the conserved F or W. Each record gives: J gene, D gene, V gene, clone size, CDR3 DNA, CDR3 protein. D genes are given only for firm matches. Only some rows state a clone size, as once, few, many or a class for expanded clones.

TRBJ2-3,.,TRBV6-5,.,TGTGCCAGCCGGGTCAACTTTAACACAGATACGCAGTATTTT,CASRVNFNTDTQYF
TRBJ2-6,.,TRBV5-4,.,TGTGCCAGCAACCCAGGGAACTCTGGGGCCAACGTCCTGACTTTC,CASNPGNSGANVLTF
TRBJ1-6,TRBD1,TRBV5-6,.,TGTGCCAGCAGCTTTGGGGGGACAGGGGCTGATGTTTCACCCCTCCACTTT,CASSFGGTGADVSPLHF
TRBJ2-1,.,TRBV5-7,.,TGTGCCAGCAGCTCACGGGCGGTGGGCCGGGGGAATGAGCAGTTCTTC,CASSSRAVGRGNEQFF
TRBJ2-5,.,TRBV10-3,.,TGTGCCACCGTGAGGGACCCCCTTCAGACCCAGTACTTC,CATVRDPLQTQYF
TRBJ2-1,TRBD2,TRBV14,.,TGTGCCAGCACGCCCTTAGCGGGAGCTTTTAATGAGCAGTTCTTC,CASTPLAGAFNEQFF
TRBJ1-1,.,TRBV4-1,.,TGCGCCAGCAGCCAAGAGTGGGTGGTAAACACTGAAGCTTTCTTT,CASSQEWVVNTEAFF
TRBJ2-1,TRBD2,TRBV6-5,.,TGTGCCAGCAGTTCTGGACTAGTTCACAGTGAGCAGTTCTTC,CASSSGLVHSEQFF
TRBJ2-1,.,TRBV28,.,TGTGCCAGCAGTTCTCAGAGAGTGCAGCAGGGCTCGAGCAATGAGCAGTTCTTC,CASSSQRVQQGSSNEQFF
TRBJ1-6,.,TRBV5-5,.,TGTGCCAGCACCCGGGACGGGAGCTCCTATAATTCACCCCTCCACTTT,CASTRDGSSYNSPLHF
TRBJ1-2,TRBD1,TRBV5-8,.,TGTGCCAGCAGCTTGGTCGACAGGGGAAACTATGGCTACACCTTC,CASSLVDRGNYGYTF
TRBJ1-4,TRBD1,TRBV10-3,.,TGTGCCATCAGTGTCCTCGACAGGGGGGAATCCCTGTTTTTT,CAISVLDRGESLFF
TRBJ2-1,.,TRBV7-2,.,TGTGCCAGCAGCTTAACCGTTATCCGTGAGCAGTTCTTC,CASSLTVIREQFF
TRBJ1-1,.,TRBV6-5,.,TGTGCCAGCAGGACTATGGACACCCCATTACAAGCTTTCTTT,CASRTMDTPLQAFF
TRBJ1-4,.,TRBV7-9,.,TGTGCCAGCAGCTCCACTGGCTCAACTAATGAAAAACTGTTTTTT,CASSSTGSTNEKLFF
TRBJ2-3,.,TRBV4-3,.,TGCGCCAGCAGCCAAGAACGGGTCAGCACAGATACGCAGTATTTT,CASSQERVSTDTQYF
TRBJ1-1,.,TRBV6-5,.,TGTGCCAGCAGTTACTCCCCGAGGGCGGAGGACACTGAAGCTTTCTTT,CASSYSPRAEDTEAFF
TRBJ1-1,.,TRBV28,.,TGTGCCAGCAGTTTTCGAACAGCGACTATGAACACTGAAGCTTTCTTT,CASSFRTATMNTEAFF
TRBJ1-3,.,TRBV5-1,.,TGCGCCAGCAGCTTTGGGGCTGGAAACACCATATATTTT,CASSFGAGNTIYF
TRBJ1-1,.,TRBV7-6,.,TGTGCCAGCAGTTTGGGTACTGAAGCTTTCTTT,CASSLGTEAFF
TRBJ2-2,TRBD2,TRBV28,.,TGTGCCAGCAGTTTATCGGGGACAGCGTATAGCGGGAGGGCGACCGGGGAACTGTTTTTT,CASSLSGTAYSGRATGELFF
TRBJ1-2,TRBD1,TRBV5-5,.,TGTGCCAGCAGCTCGCCGGACAGGGGGTTAGGCTACACCTTC,CASSSPDRGLGYTF
TRBJ2-7,.,TRBV3-1/TRBV3-2,once,TGTGCCAGCAGCCAAGATATCGAGCAGTACTTC,CASSQDIEQYF
TRBJ2-3,TRBD1,TRBV19,.,TGTGCCAGTAGTATAGCGCCTGGGACAGGGGGCGTAGATACGCAGTATTTT,CASSIAPGTGGVDTQYF
TRBJ1-2,TRBD1,TRBV7-9,once,TGTGCCAGCAGCTTAGAGGGGGCGTATGGCTACACCTTC,CASSLEGAYGYTF
TRBJ1-1,.,TRBV20-1,.,TGCAGTGCTAGTTTACAACTGAACACTGAAGCTTTCTTT,CSASLQLNTEAFF